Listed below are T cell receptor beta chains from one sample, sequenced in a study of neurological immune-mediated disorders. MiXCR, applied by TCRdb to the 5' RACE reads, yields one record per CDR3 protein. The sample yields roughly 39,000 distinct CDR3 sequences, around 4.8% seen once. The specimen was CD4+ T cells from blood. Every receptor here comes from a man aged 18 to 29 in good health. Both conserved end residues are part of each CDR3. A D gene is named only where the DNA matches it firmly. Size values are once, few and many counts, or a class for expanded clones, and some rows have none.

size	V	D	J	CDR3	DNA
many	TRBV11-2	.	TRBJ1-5	CASSLESGAYQPQHF	TGTGCCAGCAGCTTAGAGAGCGGGGCTTATCAGCCCCAGCATTTT
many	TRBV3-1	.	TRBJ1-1	CASSQNTGRAEAFF	TGTGCCAGCAGCCAAAACACTGGGAGGGCTGAAGCTTTCTTT
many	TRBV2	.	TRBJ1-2	CASRVGLDIYGYTF	TGTGCCAGCAGGGTCGGGTTAGACATCTATGGCTACACCTTC
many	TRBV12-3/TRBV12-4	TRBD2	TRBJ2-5	CASSFSGGQETQYF	TGTGCCAGCAGTTTCAGCGGGGGACAAGAGACCCAGTACTTC
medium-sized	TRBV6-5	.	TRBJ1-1	CASRKGGNTEAFF	TGTGCCAGCAGAAAAGGGGGGAACACTGAAGCTTTCTTT
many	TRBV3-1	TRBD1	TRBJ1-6	CASSPLGTGGSPLHF	TGTGCCAGCAGCCCCCTAGGGACAGGAGGTTCACCCCTCCACTTT
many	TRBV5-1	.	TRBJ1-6	CASSLDSPDNSPLHF	TGCGCCAGCAGCTTGGACAGTCCAGATAATTCACCCCTCCACTTT
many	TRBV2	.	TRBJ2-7	CASSEQGSSSYEQYF	TGTGCCAGCAGTGAACAGGGGTCCAGCTCCTACGAGCAGTACTTC
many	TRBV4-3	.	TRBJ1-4	CASSQAGATNEKLFF	TGCGCCAGCAGCCAAGCAGGGGCAACTAATGAAAAACTGTTTTTT
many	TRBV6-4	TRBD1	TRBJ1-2	CASRLGQGDGYTF	TGTGCCAGCCGGCTCGGACAGGGGGATGGCTACACCTTC
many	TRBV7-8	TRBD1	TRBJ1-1	CASSFPGQGGGTEAFF	TGTGCCAGCAGCTTCCCGGGACAGGGTGGGGGGACTGAAGCTTTCTTT
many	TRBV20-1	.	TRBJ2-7	CSATHRADEQYF	TGCAGTGCTACGCACAGGGCCGACGAGCAGTACTTC
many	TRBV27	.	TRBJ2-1	CASSRIGVGEFF	TGTGCCAGCAGCCGAATCGGGGTCGGCGAGTTCTTC
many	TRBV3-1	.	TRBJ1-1	CASSPRGRNTEAFF	TGTGCCAGCAGCCCCCGGGGAAGGAACACTGAAGCTTTCTTT
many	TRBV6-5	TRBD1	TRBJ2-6	CASRDTGGSGANVLTF	TGTGCCAGCAGGGACACAGGGGGATCTGGGGCCAACGTCCTGACTTTC
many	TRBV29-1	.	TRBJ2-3	CSVRSIALADTQYF	TGCAGCGTACGGTCTATAGCTCTTGCAGATACGCAGTATTTT
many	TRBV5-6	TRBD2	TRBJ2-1	CASSLYRDYQFF	TGTGCCAGCAGCCTATACCGGGACTATCAGTTCTTC
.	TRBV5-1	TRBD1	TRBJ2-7	CASQGTAYEQYF	TGCGCCAGCCAAGGGACAGCCTACGAGCAGTACTTC
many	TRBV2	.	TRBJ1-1	CASSKEGTGEAFF	TGTGCCAGCAGTAAGGAGGGGACGGGTGAAGCTTTCTTT
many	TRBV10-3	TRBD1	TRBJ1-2	CAIAGQGNGYTF	TGTGCCATCGCTGGACAGGGTAATGGCTACACCTTC
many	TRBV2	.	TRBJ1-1	CASRGPPEAFF	TGTGCCAGCAGGGGCCCCCCTGAAGCTTTCTTT
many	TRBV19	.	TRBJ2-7	CASSRPAGTDSLEQYF	TGTGCCAGTAGTCGCCCAGCAGGGACGGACTCGCTCGAGCAGTACTTC
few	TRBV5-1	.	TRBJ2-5	CASSLDNQETQYF	TGCGCCAGCAGCCTGGACAACCAAGAGACCCAGTACTTC
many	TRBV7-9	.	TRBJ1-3	CASIPDFGNTIYF	TGTGCCAGCATCCCTGACTTTGGAAACACCATATATTTT
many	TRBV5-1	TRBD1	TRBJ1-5	CASSLQGANNQPQHF	TGCGCCAGCAGCTTACAGGGGGCTAACAATCAGCCCCAGCATTTT
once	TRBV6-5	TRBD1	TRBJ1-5	CASSYRQGGQPQHF	TGTGCCAGCAGTTACAGACAGGGAGGTCAGCCCCAGCATTTT
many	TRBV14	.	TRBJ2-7	CASSPLVVGTPSCEQYF	TGTGCCAGCAGCCCCCTTGTCGTCGGGACACCTTCGTGCGAGCAGTACTTC
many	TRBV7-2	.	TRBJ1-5	CASSLGSGQLHNQPQHF	TGTGCCAGCAGCTTAGGGTCTGGACAGCTACACAATCAGCCCCAGCATTTT
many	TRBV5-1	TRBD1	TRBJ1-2	CASSWGTANYGYTF	TGCGCCAGCAGCTGGGGGACAGCGAACTATGGCTACACCTTC
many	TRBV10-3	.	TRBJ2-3	CASSRPRSTDTQYF	TGTGCCTCTTCAAGGCCGAGGAGCACAGATACGCAGTATTTT
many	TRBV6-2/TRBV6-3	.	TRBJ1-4	CASSYGETGSSEKLFF	TGTGCCAGCAGTTACGGGGAGACAGGATCGAGTGAAAAACTGTTTTTT
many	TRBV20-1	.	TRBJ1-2	CSANQGFRNYGYTF	TGCAGTGCAAATCAGGGGTTCCGCAACTATGGCTACACCTTC
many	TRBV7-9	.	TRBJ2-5	CASSLAALALGLETQYF	TGTGCCAGCAGCTTAGCGGCTCTAGCGCTGGGTCTGGAGACCCAGTACTTC
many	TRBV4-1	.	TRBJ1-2	CASSQFQGKSTGYTF	TGCGCCAGCAGCCAATTCCAGGGAAAGTCCACTGGCTACACCTTC
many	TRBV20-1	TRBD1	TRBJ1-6	CSAPGTGNSPLHF	TGCAGTGCCCCCGGGACAGGGAATTCACCCCTCCACTTT
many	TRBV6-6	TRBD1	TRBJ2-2	CASSYTTSGQGAGELFF	TGTGCCAGCAGTTACACAACGTCGGGACAGGGGGCCGGGGAGCTGTTTTTT
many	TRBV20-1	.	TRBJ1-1	CSARDPGIPTEAFF	TGCAGTGCTAGAGATCCGGGAATTCCAACTGAAGCTTTCTTT
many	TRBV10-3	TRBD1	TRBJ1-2	CAISATRDSDGYTF	TGTGCCATCAGTGCGACCCGGGACAGCGATGGCTACACCTTC
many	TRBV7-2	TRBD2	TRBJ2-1	CASSLQTSGGYNEQFF	TGTGCCAGCAGCCTCCAGACTAGCGGGGGTTATAATGAGCAGTTCTTC
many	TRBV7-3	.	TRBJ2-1	CASSLSTYNEQFF	TGTGCCAGCAGCTTAAGTACCTACAATGAGCAGTTCTTC
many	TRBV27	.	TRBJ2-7	CASSRTGTKSYEQYF	TGTGCCAGCAGTCGAACCGGGACCAAGTCCTACGAGCAGTACTTC
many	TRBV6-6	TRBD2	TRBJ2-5	CASSYSLAGAQETQYF	TGTGCCAGCAGTTACTCACTAGCGGGGGCCCAAGAGACCCAGTACTTC
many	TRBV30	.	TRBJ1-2	CAWSYRTNSNYGYTF	TGTGCCTGGAGTTATAGGACGAACTCCAACTATGGCTACACCTTC
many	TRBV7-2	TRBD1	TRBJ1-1	CASSSRMTGQAFF	TGTGCCAGCAGCTCTAGGATGACAGGGCAAGCTTTCTTT
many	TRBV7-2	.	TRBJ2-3	CASRPNVGAADTQYF	TGTGCCAGCAGACCTAACGTGGGGGCGGCGGATACGCAGTATTTT
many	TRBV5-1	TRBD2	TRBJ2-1	CASSRGLADYNEQFF	TGCGCCAGCAGCCGGGGACTAGCCGACTACAATGAGCAGTTCTTC